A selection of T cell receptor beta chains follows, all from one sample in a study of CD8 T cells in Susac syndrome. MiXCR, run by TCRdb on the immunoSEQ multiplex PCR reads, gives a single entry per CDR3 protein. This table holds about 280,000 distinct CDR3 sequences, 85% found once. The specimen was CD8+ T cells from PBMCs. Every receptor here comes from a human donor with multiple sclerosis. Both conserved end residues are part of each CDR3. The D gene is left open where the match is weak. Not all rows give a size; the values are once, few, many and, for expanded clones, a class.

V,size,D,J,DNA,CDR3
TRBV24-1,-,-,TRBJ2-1,TGTGCCACCAGCCCCAGCGGTGCCTACAATGAGCAGTTCTTC,CATSPSGAYNEQFF
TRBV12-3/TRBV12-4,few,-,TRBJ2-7,TGTGCCAGCAGATCATCAGTATCTACCTACGAGCAGTACTTC,CASRSSVSTYEQYF
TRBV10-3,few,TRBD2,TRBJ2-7,TGTGCCATCACACCGACTAGCGGGAGTTACGAGCAGTACTTC,CAITPTSGSYEQYF
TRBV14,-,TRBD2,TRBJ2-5,TGTGCCAGCAGCCAAGACTATTCCGGGACTAGTCAAGAGACCCAGTACTTC,CASSQDYSGTSQETQYF
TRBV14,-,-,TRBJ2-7,TGTGCCAGCAGCCGTCCCACTCCTTACGAGCAGTACTTC,CASSRPTPYEQYF
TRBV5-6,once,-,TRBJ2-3,TGTGCCAGCAGCGAGGGCAGAGATACGCAGTATTTT,CASSEGRDTQYF
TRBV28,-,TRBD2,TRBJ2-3,TGTGCCAGCAGCTCCGGGACTACTAGCACAGATACGCAGTATTTT,CASSSGTTSTDTQYF
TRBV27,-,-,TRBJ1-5,TGTGCCAGCAGTTTCCAGGGAAATCAGCCCCAGCATTTT,CASSFQGNQPQHF
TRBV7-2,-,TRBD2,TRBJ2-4,TGTGCCAGCAGCCCAATAGCGGGACGGAGCGGGAGAAACATTCAGTACTTC,CASSPIAGRSGRNIQYF
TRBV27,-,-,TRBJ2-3,TGTGCCAGCAGTCCCCAAACGACGAGTCCTTCGCAGTATTTT,CASSPQTTSPSQYF
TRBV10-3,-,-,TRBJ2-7,TGTGCCATCATGAAGACAGCCCCCTACGAGCAGTACTTC,CAIMKTAPYEQYF
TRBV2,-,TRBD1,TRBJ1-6,TGTGCCAGCAGTGAAGCAGTAGCTATAAGGACAGGCCATTCACCCCTCCACTTT,CASSEAVAIRTGHSPLHF
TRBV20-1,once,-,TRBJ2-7,TGCAGTGCTAGAGGTTTTAGCGTCCTGAACAACGAGCAGTACTTC,CSARGFSVLNNEQYF
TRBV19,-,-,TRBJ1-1,TGTGCCAGTAGTCCCTCCGAGACAGGGAACACTGAAGCTTTCTTT,CASSPSETGNTEAFF
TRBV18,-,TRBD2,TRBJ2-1,TGTGCCAGCTCACCTGTGAGACTTCCTAGCGGGACCTACAATGAGCAGTTCTTC,CASSPVRLPSGTYNEQFF
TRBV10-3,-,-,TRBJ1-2,TGTGCCATCAGTGAACCGGAGCATGGCTACACCTTC,CAISEPEHGYTF
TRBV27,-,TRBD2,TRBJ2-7,TGTGCCAGCAGCCCTAGCGGGAGAAGAGACTACGAGCAGTACTTC,CASSPSGRRDYEQYF
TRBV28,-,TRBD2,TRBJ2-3,TGTGCCAGCAGTTTAGCAAGTAGCGGGAGAATGGATACGCAGTATTTT,CASSLASSGRMDTQYF
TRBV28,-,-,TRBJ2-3,TGTGCCAGCAGCTCCCGGACCCAGACGCCAGATACGCAGTATTTT,CASSSRTQTPDTQYF
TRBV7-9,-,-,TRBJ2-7,TGTGCCAGCAGCTTATTCGCCCACTTAGACTACGAGCAGTACTTC,CASSLFAHLDYEQYF
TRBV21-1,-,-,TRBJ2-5,TGTGCCAGCAGCACACCCGGGACTAGGGCCGTGTGCCAAGAGACCCAGTACTTC,CASSTPGTRAVCQETQYF
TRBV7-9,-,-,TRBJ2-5,TGTGCCAGCACTGCTACCCATCCGGAGACCCAGTACTTC,CASTATHPETQYF
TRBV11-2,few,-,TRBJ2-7,TGTGCCAGCAGCTCAGCTACGTGGGCCAACTACGAGCAGTACTTC,CASSSATWANYEQYF
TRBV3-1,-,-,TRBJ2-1,TGTGCCAGCAGCCCTCCGGGCGCCTTCCACAATGAGCAGTTCTTC,CASSPPGAFHNEQFF
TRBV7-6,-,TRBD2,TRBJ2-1,TGTGCCAGCAGCCCAAGCCCCCCCAGCGGGAGTGCCAATGAGCAGTTCTTC,CASSPSPPSGSANEQFF
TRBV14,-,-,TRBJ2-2,TGTGCCAGCAGCCAAGTGGATCCTGTATACACCGGGGAGCTGTTTTTT,CASSQVDPVYTGELFF
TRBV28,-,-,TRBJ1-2,TGTGCCAGCAGTTGGGTTAGGGATGGCTACACCTTC,CASSWVRDGYTF
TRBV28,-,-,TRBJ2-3,TGTGCCAGCAGTTTCCCCTCCAGGTCAGGCCCCTCAGATACGCAGTATTTT,CASSFPSRSGPSDTQYF
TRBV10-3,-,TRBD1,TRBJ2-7,TGTGCCATCAGCCGGGACAGGGGGCCCTACGAGCAGTACTTC,CAISRDRGPYEQYF
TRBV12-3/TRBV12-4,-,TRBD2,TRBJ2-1,TGTGCCAGCAGTCCGCCCGGGACTAGCGGGTACAATGAGCAGTTCTTC,CASSPPGTSGYNEQFF
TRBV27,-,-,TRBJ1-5,TGTGCCAGCACCTCCGGGGGTCAGCCCCAGCATTTT,CASTSGGQPQHF
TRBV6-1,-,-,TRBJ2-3,TGTGCCAGCAGTACCCGGACTGGGGCGATCACAGATACGCAGTATTTT,CASSTRTGAITDTQYF
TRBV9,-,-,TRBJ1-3,TGTGCCAGCAGCGTAGACGCGGGTACTGGAAACACCATATATTTT,CASSVDAGTGNTIYF
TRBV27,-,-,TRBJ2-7,TGTGCCAGCAGTTTATTGGGCCGGGCGAACGAGCAGTACTTC,CASSLLGRANEQYF
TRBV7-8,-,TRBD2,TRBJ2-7,TGTGCCAGCAGCTCGGGACTAGCGGGAGGAGGACTCACCTACGAGCAGTACTTC,CASSSGLAGGGLTYEQYF
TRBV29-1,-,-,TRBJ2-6,TGCAGCGTGCTGTCGACGGATTCTGGGGCCAACGTCCTGACTTTC,CSVLSTDSGANVLTF
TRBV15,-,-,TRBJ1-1,TGTGCCACCAGCACCTCCCGCGGGACAAGGAGGGCCACTGAAGCTTTCTTT,CATSTSRGTRRATEAFF
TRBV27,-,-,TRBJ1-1,TGTGCCAGCACCCCGGAGGGGTTTTGGACTGAAGCTTTCTTT,CASTPEGFWTEAFF
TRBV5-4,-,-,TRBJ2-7,TGTGCCAGCAGCTCCCCGCCCGTACGGGGGGCCTACGAGCGATACTTC,CASSSPPVRGAYERYF
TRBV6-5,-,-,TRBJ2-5,TGTGCCAGCAGGGGTGGGAAAGAGACCCAGTACTTC,CASRGGKETQYF
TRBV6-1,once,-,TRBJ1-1,TGTGCCAGCATTCGATTGGACAGAACGATGAACACTGAAGCTTTCTTT,CASIRLDRTMNTEAFF
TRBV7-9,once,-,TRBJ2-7,TGTGCCAGCCAGGGAACTGGCGAGCAGTACTTC,CASQGTGEQYF
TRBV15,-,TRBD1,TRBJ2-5,TGTGCCACCAGCAGAGGACAGGGACCAGAGACCCAGTACTTC,CATSRGQGPETQYF
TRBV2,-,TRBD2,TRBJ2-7,TGTGCCAGCAGGAACGTACAGACTAGCGGGAGACTTGAGCAGTACTTC,CASRNVQTSGRLEQYF
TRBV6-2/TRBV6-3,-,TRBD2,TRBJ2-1,TGTGCCAGCGCCCGGACTAGCGGAAGGGTATACAATGAGCAGTTCTTC,CASARTSGRVYNEQFF
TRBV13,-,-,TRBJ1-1,TGTGCCAGCAGCCCGGGACCGACGAACACTGAAGCTTTCTTT,CASSPGPTNTEAFF
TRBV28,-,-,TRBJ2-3,TGTGCCAGCAGTTTAGGGGCCAGACCCGATACGCAGTATTTT,CASSLGARPDTQYF
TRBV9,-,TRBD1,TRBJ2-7,TGTGCCAGCAGTCCTAATTCCGGGACAGGGGACTACGAGCAGTACTTC,CASSPNSGTGDYEQYF
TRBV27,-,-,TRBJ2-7,TGTGCCAGCACCCAGAGACGCTACGAGCAGTACTTC,CASTQRRYEQYF
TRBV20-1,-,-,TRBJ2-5,TGCAGTGCTCAGGACTTTCAAGAGACCCAGTACTTC,CSAQDFQETQYF
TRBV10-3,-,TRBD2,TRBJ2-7,TGTGCCATCAGTGAGTGGGAAATAGCGGGAGGATACGAGCAGTACTTC,CAISEWEIAGGYEQYF
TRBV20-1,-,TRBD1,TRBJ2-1,TGCAGTGCTAGCCGGACAGGGGTAGTGAGTGAGCAGTTCTTC,CSASRTGVVSEQFF
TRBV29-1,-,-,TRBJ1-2,TGCAGCGTTGGGAGTAACTATGGCTACACCTTC,CSVGSNYGYTF
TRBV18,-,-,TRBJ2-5,TGTGCCAGCTCACCTCACATCCAAGAGACCCAGTACTTC,CASSPHIQETQYF
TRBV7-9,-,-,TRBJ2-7,TGTGCCAGCAGTAGCTCCTCGGGCTACCAATACGAGCAGTACTTC,CASSSSSGYQYEQYF
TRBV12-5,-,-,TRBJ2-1,TGTGCTAGTGGTTTAGATTCTTGGGTAAGGAGGATTCCACCTAACTATGAGCAGTTCTTC,CASGLDSWVRRIPPNYEQFF
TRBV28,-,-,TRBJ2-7,TGTGCCAGTACCAGGCAGAACGGTGTCTACGAGCAGTACTTC,CASTRQNGVYEQYF